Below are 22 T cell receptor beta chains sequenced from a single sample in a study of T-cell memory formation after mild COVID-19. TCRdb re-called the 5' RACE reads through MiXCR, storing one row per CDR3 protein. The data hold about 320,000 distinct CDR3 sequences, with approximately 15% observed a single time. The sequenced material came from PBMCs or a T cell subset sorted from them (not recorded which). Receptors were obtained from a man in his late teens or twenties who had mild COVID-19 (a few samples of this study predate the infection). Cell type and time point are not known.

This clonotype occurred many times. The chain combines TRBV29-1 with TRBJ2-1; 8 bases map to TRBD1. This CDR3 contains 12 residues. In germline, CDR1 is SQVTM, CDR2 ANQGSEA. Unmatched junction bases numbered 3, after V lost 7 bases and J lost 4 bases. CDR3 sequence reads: CSARQGYNEQFF. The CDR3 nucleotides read TGCAGCGCAAGACAGGGGTACAATGAGCAGTTCTTC.

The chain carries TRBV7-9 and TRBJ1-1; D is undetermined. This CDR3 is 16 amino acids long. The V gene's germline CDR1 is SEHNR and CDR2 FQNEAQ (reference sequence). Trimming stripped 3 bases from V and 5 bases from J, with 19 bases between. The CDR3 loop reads CASSLTDVRQTTEAFF. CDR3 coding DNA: TGTGCCAGCAGCTTGACCGACGTCAGGCAGACAACTGAAGCTTTCTTT.

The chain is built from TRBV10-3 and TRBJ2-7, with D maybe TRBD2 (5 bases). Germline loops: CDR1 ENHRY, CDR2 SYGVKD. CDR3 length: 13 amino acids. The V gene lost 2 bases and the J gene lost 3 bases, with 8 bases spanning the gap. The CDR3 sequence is CAISEGGYYEQYF. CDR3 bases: TGTGCCATCAGTGAGGGCGGGTACTACGAGCAGTACTTC.

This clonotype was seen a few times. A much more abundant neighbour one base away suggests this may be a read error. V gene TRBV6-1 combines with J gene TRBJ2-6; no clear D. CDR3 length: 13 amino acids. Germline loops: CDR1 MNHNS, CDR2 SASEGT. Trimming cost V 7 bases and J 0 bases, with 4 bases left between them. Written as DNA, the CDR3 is TGTGCCAGCAACCCCTCTGGGGCCAACGTCCTGACTTTC. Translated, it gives CASNPSGANVLTF.

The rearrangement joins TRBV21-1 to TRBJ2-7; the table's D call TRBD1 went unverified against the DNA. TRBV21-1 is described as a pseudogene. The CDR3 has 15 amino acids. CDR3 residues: CASSKIPGHPYEQYV. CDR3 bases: TGTGCCAGCAGCAAAATCCCAGGACACCCCTACGAGCAGTACGTC.

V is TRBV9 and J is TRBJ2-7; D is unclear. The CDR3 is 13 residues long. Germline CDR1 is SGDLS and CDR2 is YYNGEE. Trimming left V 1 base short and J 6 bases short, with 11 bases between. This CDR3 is CASSVNPEAEQYV. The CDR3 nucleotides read TGTGCCAGCAGCGTAAATCCGGAAGCCGAGCAGTACGTC.

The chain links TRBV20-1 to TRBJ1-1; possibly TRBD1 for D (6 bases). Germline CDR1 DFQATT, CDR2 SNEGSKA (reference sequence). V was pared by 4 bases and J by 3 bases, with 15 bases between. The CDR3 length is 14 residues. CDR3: CSAIIGGRDTEAFF. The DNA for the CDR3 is TGCAGTGCTATAATCGGGGGCCGTGACACTGAAGCTTTCTTT.

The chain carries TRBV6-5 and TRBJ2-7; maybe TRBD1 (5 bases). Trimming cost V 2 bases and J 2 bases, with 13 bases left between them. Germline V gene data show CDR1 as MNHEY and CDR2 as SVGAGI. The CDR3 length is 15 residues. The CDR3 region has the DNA TGTGCCAGCAGTTACACTTGGCAGGGCACCTACGAGCAGTACTTC. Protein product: CASSYTWQGTYEQYF.

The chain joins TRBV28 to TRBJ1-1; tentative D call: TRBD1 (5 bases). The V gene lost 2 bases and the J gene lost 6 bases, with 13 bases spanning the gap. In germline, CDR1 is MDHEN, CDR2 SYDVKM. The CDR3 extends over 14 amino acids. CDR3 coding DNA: TGTGCCAGCAGTTTACGAACCGGGACCCCTGAAGCTTTCTTT. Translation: CASSLRTGTPEAFF.

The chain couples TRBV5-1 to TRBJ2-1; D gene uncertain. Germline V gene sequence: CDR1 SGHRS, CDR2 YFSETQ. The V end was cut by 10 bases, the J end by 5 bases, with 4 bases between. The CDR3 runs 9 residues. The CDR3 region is CAGDNEQFF. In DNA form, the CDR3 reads TGCGCCGGGGACAATGAGCAGTTCTTC.

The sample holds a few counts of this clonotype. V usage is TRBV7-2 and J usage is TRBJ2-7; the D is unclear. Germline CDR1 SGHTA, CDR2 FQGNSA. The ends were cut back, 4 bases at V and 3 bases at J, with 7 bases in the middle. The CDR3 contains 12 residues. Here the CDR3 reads CASSSYYYEQYF. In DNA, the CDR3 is TGTGCCAGCAGCTCCTATTACTACGAGCAGTACTTC.

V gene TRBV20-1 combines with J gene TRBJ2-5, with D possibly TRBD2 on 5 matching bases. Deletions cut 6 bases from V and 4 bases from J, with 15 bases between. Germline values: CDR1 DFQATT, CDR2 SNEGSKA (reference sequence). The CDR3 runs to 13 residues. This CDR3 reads CSARGRRRETQYF. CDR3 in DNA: TGCAGTGCCCGAGGCCGGAGGAGAGAGACCCAGTACTTC.

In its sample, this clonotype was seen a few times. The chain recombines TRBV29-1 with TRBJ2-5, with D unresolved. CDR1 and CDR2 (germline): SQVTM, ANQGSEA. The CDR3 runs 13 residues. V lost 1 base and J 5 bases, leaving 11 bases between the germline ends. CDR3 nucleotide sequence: TGCAGCGTTGAAGGGGGTAGGGTTGAGACCCAGTACTTC. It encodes CSVEGGRVETQYF. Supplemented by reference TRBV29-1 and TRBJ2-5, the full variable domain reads SAVISQKPSRDICQRGTSLTIQCQVDSQVTMMFWYRQQPGQSLTLIATANQGSEATYESGFVIDKFPISRPNLTFSTLTVSNMSPEDSSIYLCSVEGGRVETQYFGPGTRLLVL.

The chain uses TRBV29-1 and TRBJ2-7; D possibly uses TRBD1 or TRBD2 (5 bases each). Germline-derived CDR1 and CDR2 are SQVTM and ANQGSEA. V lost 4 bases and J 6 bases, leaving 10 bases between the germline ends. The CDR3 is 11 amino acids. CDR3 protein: CSVASGAEQYF. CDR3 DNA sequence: TGCAGCGTTGCCTCCGGGGCCGAGCAGTACTTC.

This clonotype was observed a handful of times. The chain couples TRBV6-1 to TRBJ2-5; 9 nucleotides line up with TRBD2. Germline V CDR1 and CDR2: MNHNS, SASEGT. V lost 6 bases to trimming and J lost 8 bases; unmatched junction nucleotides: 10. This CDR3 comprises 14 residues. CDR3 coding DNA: TGTGCCAGCAGGATAGCGGGGGCCCGCCAAACCCAGTACTTC. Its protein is CASRIAGARQTQYF.

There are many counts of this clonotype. The CDR3 spells CSVPGLAGKTTDTQYF. The CDR3 DNA reads TGCAGTGTTCCCGGACTAGCGGGGAAGACCACAGATACGCAGTATTTT. V is TRBV20-1 and J is TRBJ2-3; 12 nucleotides line up with TRBD2. J gave up 2 bases and V 7 bases, and 10 bases lay outside the gene matches. CDR1 is DFQATT, CDR2 SNEGSKA, per germline (reference sequence). This CDR3 comprises 16 residues.

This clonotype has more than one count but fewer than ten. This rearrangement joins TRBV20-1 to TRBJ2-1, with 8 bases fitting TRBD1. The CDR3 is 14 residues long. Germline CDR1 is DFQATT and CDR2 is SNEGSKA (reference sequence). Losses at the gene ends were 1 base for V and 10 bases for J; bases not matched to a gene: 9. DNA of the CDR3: TGCAGTGCTAGAGGCCCCCAGGGGGCAGGCGAGCAGTTCTTC. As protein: CSARGPQGAGEQFF.

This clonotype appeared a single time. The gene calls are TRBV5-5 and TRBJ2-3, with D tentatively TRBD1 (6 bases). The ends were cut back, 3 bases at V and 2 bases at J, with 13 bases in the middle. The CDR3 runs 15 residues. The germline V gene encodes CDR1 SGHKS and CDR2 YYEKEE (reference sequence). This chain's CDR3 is CASSSQTGITDTQYF. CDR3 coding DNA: TGTGCCAGCAGCTCGCAGACAGGAATCACAGATACGCAGTATTTT.

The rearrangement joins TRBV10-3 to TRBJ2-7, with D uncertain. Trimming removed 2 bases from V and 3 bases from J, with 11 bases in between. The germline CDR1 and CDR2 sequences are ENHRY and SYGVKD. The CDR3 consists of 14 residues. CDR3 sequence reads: CAISEGYQNYEQYF. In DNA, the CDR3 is TGTGCCATCAGTGAGGGTTACCAAAACTACGAGCAGTACTTC.

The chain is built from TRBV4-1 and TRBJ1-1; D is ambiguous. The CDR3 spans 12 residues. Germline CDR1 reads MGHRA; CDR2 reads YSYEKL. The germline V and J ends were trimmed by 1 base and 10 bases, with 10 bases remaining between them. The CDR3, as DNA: TGCGCCAGCAGCCAAGCTGACCGCGGAGCTTTCTTT. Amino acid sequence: CASSQADRGAFF.

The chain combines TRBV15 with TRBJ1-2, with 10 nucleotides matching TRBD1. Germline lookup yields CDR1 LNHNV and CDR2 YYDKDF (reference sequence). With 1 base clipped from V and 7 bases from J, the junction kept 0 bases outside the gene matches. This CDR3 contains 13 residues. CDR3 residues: CATSRGDRGGYTF. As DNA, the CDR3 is TGTGCCACCAGCAGAGGGGACAGGGGTGGCTACACCTTC.

The CDR3 DNA sequence: TGTGCCAGCAGTTACCGGGATTGGGAGACCCAGTACTTC. Translation: CASSYRDWETQYF. The rearrangement joins TRBV6-5 to TRBJ2-7; a weak D match, TRBD2 (5 bases). TRBJ2-5 matches the DNA end more closely, so the J call is doubtful. The germline gives CDR1 MNHEY, CDR2 SVGAGI. This CDR3 is 13 amino acids long.